The 20 T cell receptor beta chains in this list originate from one sample, sequenced in a study of blood T cell repertoires in COVID-19. Sequencing was performed with immunoSEQ multiplex PCR; in TCRdb, only in-frame clones are kept and a portion is missing. The sample shows approximately 260,000 clones, roughly 85% of them seen only once. The sequenced sample consisted of peripheral blood. These receptors originate from a man aged 55 to 70 who had recovered from COVID-19.

The chain has TRBV15 and TRBJ1-5; 8 nucleotides match TRBD1. The J segment lost 0 bases and the V segment lost 2 bases, leaving 9 bases of the junction unmatched. The CDR3 is made up of 18 amino acids. Germline assignment: CDR1 LNHNV and CDR2 YYDKDF (reference sequence). The CDR3 DNA reads TGTGCCACCAGCAGACCTAACCTGGACAGGGTTAGCAATCAGCCCCAGCATTTT. It codes for CATSRPNLDRVSNQPQHF.

In its sample, this clone was seen once. The chain carries TRBV19 and TRBJ1-1, with 7 bases aligning to TRBD1. Germline lookup yields CDR1 LNHDA and CDR2 SQIVND (reference sequence). V lost 3 bases and J lost 4; bases outside the gene matches: 14. The CDR3 covers 17 residues. The CDR3 sequence is CASSMGRGGGDFTEAFF. Here the CDR3 DNA reads TGTGCCAGTAGTATGGGTCGTGGAGGGGGCGATTTCACTGAAGCTTTCTTT.

The chain uses TRBV5-1 and TRBJ1-2, with D maybe TRBD1 (5 bases). Germline loops: CDR1 SGHRS, CDR2 YFSETQ. The V and J ends lost 2 bases and 6 bases respectively, with 11 bases between them. The CDR3 spans 13 residues. The CDR3 spells CASSFGGTDGYTF. The CDR3 nucleotides are TGCGCCAGCAGCTTTGGGGGGACGGATGGCTACACCTTC.

The chain couples TRBV12-3 or TRBV12-4 to TRBJ2-6; D is ambiguous. This CDR3 is 13 amino acids long. Trimming stripped 7 bases from V and 2 bases from J, with 6 bases between. CDR3 protein: CASTTAGANVLTF. Written as DNA, the CDR3 is TGTGCCAGCACTACAGCTGGGGCCAACGTCCTGACTTTC.

V and J are TRBV7-2 and TRBJ2-3; weak D call: TRBD2 (5 bases). CDR1 and CDR2 from the germline V gene are SGHTA and FQGNSA. Trimming left V 6 bases short and J 0 bases short, with 7 bases between. The length of the CDR3 is 13 residues. In nucleotides, the CDR3 is TGTGCCAGCAGGCGGACTAGCACAGATACGCAGTATTTT. Protein sequence: CASRRTSTDTQYF.

This clone has a handful of counts. V gene TRBV9 combines with J gene TRBJ1-6, with TRBD1 matching 9 bases. J was trimmed by 7 bases and V by 0 bases; bases with no gene match: 8. CDR1 and CDR2 (germline): SGDLS, YYNGEE. The CDR3 contains 17 residues. This CDR3 is CASSVGDRVRGNSPLHF. The CDR3 DNA follows: TGTGCCAGCAGCGTAGGGGACAGGGTCCGTGGCAATTCACCCCTCCACTTT.

The chain couples TRBV4-1 to TRBJ2-7, with 7 positions matching TRBD1. This CDR3 contains 14 residues. Germline V lookup: CDR1 MGHRA, CDR2 YSYEKL. Trimming cost V 5 bases and J 2 bases; bases outside gene matches: 6. CDR3 loop: CASSDRQGPYEQYF. CDR3 bases: TGCGCCAGCAGCGACAGACAGGGCCCCTACGAGCAGTACTTC.

The V and J genes are TRBV5-6 and TRBJ2-4; perhaps TRBD1 as D (7 bases). The ends were cut back, 3 bases at V and 6 bases at J, with 16 bases in the middle. In germline, CDR1 is SGHDT, CDR2 YYEEEE. The CDR3 consists of 15 residues. The CDR3 sequence: CASSWRGRVGNIQYF. As DNA, the CDR3 is TGTGCCAGCAGCTGGAGGGGGCGGGTGGGAAACATTCAGTACTTC.

The V call is TRBV30, the J call TRBJ2-7, with D unclear. Trimming cost V 0 bases and J 7 bases, with 13 bases left between them. Germline V gene lookup returns CDR1 GTSNPN and CDR2 SVGIG (reference sequence). This CDR3 has 13 amino acids. The CDR3 DNA reads TGTGCCTGGAGTGTACTCATGGTCGGGGAGCAGTACTTC. Translation gives CAWSVLMVGEQYF.

The chain employs TRBV12-3 or TRBV12-4 and TRBJ1-5; tentatively, D is TRBD1 (5 bases). The CDR3 extends over 13 amino acids. Trimming took off 5 bases at V and 4 bases at J, with 9 bases between the two ends. The CDR3 here is CASSRGDNQPQHF. For the CDR3, the DNA is TGTGCCAGCAGTCGGGGGGATAATCAGCCCCAGCATTTT.

This chain uses TRBV29-1 with TRBJ2-5, with D maybe TRBD2 (5 bases). CDR1 is SQVTM and CDR2 is ANQGSEA in the germline V gene. The V end lost 6 bases, the J end lost 3 bases, and 11 bases lay between the germline ends. The CDR3 is 12 amino acids. The CDR3 sequence: CSVRAGEETQYF. The CDR3 region has the DNA TGCAGCGTGCGGGCGGGTGAAGAGACCCAGTACTTC.

Here the CDR3 reads CASSLISGVSGNTIYF. The CDR3 nucleotides are TGCGCCAGCAGCCTGATCTCAGGGGTCTCTGGAAACACCATATATTTT. The chain recombines TRBV4-1 with TRBJ1-3; perhaps TRBD1 as D (6 bases). Trimming shortened V by 4 bases and J by 0 bases, and 13 bases separated the two germline ends. CDR1 is MGHRA, CDR2 YSYEKL, per germline. The CDR3 is made up of 16 amino acids.

The genes are TRBV19 and TRBJ2-7, with 9 bases matching TRBD2. With 5 bases clipped from V and 4 bases from J, the junction kept 6 bases outside the gene matches. Looked up from germline, CDR1 is LNHDA and CDR2 is SQIVND (reference sequence). This CDR3 comprises 14 residues. The CDR3, as DNA: TGTGCCAGTAGTCTTAGACTAGCGGCTTACGAGCAGTACTTC. Protein product: CASSLRLAAYEQYF.

This clone came up once. The DNA of the CDR3 is TGTGCCACCAGTCCAGTGTCAGAAGAGACCCAGTACTTC. Protein: CATSPVSEETQYF. The rearrangement links TRBV24-1 to TRBJ2-5; D is unclear. Germline V lookup: CDR1 KGHDR, CDR2 SFDVKD. The ends were cut back, 6 bases at V and 3 bases at J, with 10 bases in the middle. The CDR3 consists of 13 residues.

The J gene is TRBJ1-6, the V gene TRBV18; 7 nucleotides match TRBD1. The ends lost 2 bases at V and 3 bases at J; junction bases unmatched: 7. The CDR3 spans 17 residues. Looked up from germline, CDR1 is KGHSH and CDR2 is LQKENI. The CDR3 region is CASSPEAGQNYNSPLHF. The CDR3, as DNA: TGTGCCAGCTCACCAGAGGCGGGACAGAACTATAATTCACCCCTCCACTTT.

This chain connects TRBV6-6 to TRBJ2-3; possibly TRBD2 for D (6 bases). CDR3 length equals 13 residues. The V end lost 2 bases, the J end lost 8 bases, and 11 bases lay between the germline ends. CDR1 MNHNY and CDR2 SVGAGI come from the germline V gene (reference sequence). The CDR3 sequence: CASSYIAGTTQYF. CDR3 in DNA: TGTGCCAGCAGTTACATCGCGGGGACTACGCAGTATTTT.

This sequence joins TRBV9 and TRBJ2-2; 11 positions agree with TRBD2. In germline, CDR1 is SGDLS, CDR2 YYNGEE. V was pared by 2 bases and J by 0 bases, with 3 bases of the junction left unmatched. The CDR3 consists of 17 residues. This chain's CDR3 is CASSVGSGGANTGELFF. The CDR3 DNA sequence: TGTGCCAGCAGCGTGGGTAGCGGGGGGGCGAACACCGGGGAGCTGTTTTTT. Complete variable domain (other parts from reference TRBV9 and TRBJ2-2): DSGVTQTPKHLITATGQRVTLRCSPRSGDLSVYWYQQSLDQGLQFLIQYYNGEERAKGNILERFSAQQFPDLHSELNLSSLELGDSALYFCASSVGSGGANTGELFFGEGSRLTVL.

The chain joins TRBV18 to TRBJ2-5, with D possibly matching TRBD1 (5 bases). Germline V gives CDR1 KGHSH, CDR2 LQKENI. Trimming removed 3 bases from V and 3 bases from J, with 5 bases in between. CDR3 size: 12 residues. The DNA of the CDR3 is TGTGCCAGCTCACCGACAGAAGAGACCCAGTACTTC. Translation gives CASSPTEETQYF.

This clone was picked up one time. The rearrangement links TRBV29-1 to TRBJ2-3, with D tentatively TRBD1 (5 bases). CDR3 length: 14 amino acids. Germline CDR1 reads SQVTM; CDR2 reads ANQGSEA. V was clipped by 2 bases and J by 1 base, with 10 bases between them. This CDR3 reads CSVEKGRGTDTQYF. In DNA form, the CDR3 reads TGCAGCGTTGAAAAGGGCAGGGGCACAGATACGCAGTATTTT.

This chain links TRBV3-1 (or the pseudogene TRBV3-2) with TRBJ1-3, with TRBD1 matching over 7 bases. The CDR3 length is 16 residues. The junction had 6 bases not matched to a gene; V was cut back by 0 bases and J by 4 bases. Germline assignment: CDR1 LGHDT and CDR2 YNNKEL (reference sequence). CDR3 coding DNA: TGTGCCAGCAGCCAAGACCTAGGGACAGCAGGAAACACCATATATTTT. Its protein product is CASSQDLGTAGNTIYF.